This TCR beta chain was captured by sequencing in a study of identifying expanded T cells in peripheral blood. Germline V gives CDR1 WSHSY, CDR2 SAAADI. Trimming cost V 3 bases and J 7 bases, with 16 bases left between them. CDR3 length equals 15 residues. General observations from the study: About 1.3 clones differed between technical replicates, versus about 15 and 19 over time. Approximately 2-week clone count variance significantly increased as total template count grew.

With respect to this clone: Its antigen is undetermined.

Healthy donors had no documented immune events, such as infections, while sampled. Some clones are missing from TCRdb's copy, which holds only in-frame ones; the method was immunoSEQ multiplex PCR. The profile covers roughly 84,000 clones, with about 90% appearing a single time and approximately 7% taken by the ten largest. V is TRBV10-2 and J is TRBJ1-5; TRBD1 might be the D (5 bases). Sequencing used blood. This TCR was sampled from a person aged 18 to 75 in good health. The CDR3 DNA sequence: TGCGCCAGCAGTGACCACGGGGCAAGATTACAGCCCCAGCATTTT. Translated: CASSDHGARLQPQHF.